This is a list of T cell receptor beta chains from one sample in a study of T cell changes during pregnancy in multiple sclerosis. Clones were read by immunoSEQ multiplex PCR, and TCRdb kept only the in-frame ones, dropping some. The sample carries roughly 18,000 clones, 88% recorded once. Sequenced material: CD8+ T cells from peripheral blood mononuclear cells, taken after pregnancy. The receptors here all came from a female donor in good health, enrolled as a control in a pregnancy study. The conserved cysteine and the conserved F or W are not part of the CDR3 here. D genes are given only for firm matches. Clone size, where shown, is once, few, many, or a class for clones that have expanded.

14	TRBV7-9	once	TRBJ2-5	TRBD2	ASSPRTSGVGETQY
14	TRBV6-4	-	TRBJ2-3	TRBD2	ASSPASGDGTDTQY
12	TRBV7-8	-	TRBJ1-2	-	ASSLEPVISGYT
11	TRBV19	-	TRBJ1-1	-	ASSIGRDTEAF
13	TRBV7-8	once	TRBJ2-7	TRBD1	ASSSTGAGAYEQY
13	TRBV4-3	few	TRBJ1-4	TRBD1	ASSQLQGPGEKLF
13	TRBV7-9	-	TRBJ2-7	TRBD2	ASSYSGGASYEQY
11	TRBV27	-	TRBJ2-7	-	ASRPRGDYEQY
20	TRBV10-3	-	TRBJ2-1	TRBD2	AISALIHFSTSGGTAYNEQF
15	TRBV27	-	TRBJ2-3	TRBD2	ASSPWMTSGGRDTQY
13	TRBV9	-	TRBJ2-7	TRBD2	ASSLGSGGAYEQY